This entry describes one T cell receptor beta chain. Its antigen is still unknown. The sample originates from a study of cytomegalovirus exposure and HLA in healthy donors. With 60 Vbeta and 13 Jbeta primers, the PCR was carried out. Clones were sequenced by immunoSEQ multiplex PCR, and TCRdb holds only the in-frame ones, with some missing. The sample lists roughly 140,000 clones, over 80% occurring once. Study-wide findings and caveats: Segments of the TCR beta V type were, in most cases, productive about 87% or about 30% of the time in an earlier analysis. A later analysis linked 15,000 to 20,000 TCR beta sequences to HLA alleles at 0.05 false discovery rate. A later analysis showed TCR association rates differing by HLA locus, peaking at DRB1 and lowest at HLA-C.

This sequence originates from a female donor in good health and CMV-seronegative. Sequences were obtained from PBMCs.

DNA of the CDR3: TGTGCCAGCAGCTTTCGACAGGGGGTCCACGAGCAGTACTTC. Encoded protein: CASSFRQGVHEQYF. The chain employs TRBV7-9 and TRBJ2-7; 9 bases agree with TRBD1. Losses at the gene ends were 3 bases for V and 5 bases for J; bases not matched to a gene: 5. This CDR3 contains 14 residues. Germline CDR1 SEHNR, CDR2 FQNEAQ (reference sequence).